This T cell receptor beta chain was profiled in a study of coeliac disease. Study summary: The study queried TRBV7-2 bias without high-resolution HLA data.

Clones were sequenced by immunoSEQ multiplex PCR, and TCRdb holds only the in-frame ones, with some missing. Among 6,000 to 8,000 clones listed, about 78% were seen once. Study-wide results and caveats: Active celiac intraepithelial and lamina propria samples had lower TRB and TRG clonality than control samples. Unbiased detection of gliadin-specific T cells was judged not feasible with this approach.

The CDR3 covers 15 residues. After removal of 0 bases from V and 8 bases from J, the junction contained 5 bases not matched to a gene. The germline gives CDR1 SGDLS, CDR2 YYNGEE. About this clone: What it binds is unknown.

Sequences were obtained from lamina propria lymphocytes from the gut. This clonotype was sampled from a young man with celiac disease. The rearrangement joins TRBV9 to TRBJ1-4; TRBD1 agrees at 9 bases. The CDR3 DNA reads as TGTGCCAGCAGCGTAGAACAGGGGGCTGGGGAAAAACTGTTTTTT. Its translation is CASSVEQGAGEKLFF.